This TCR beta chain appears in the sequencing data of a study of blood T cell repertoires in COVID-19 (dated by TCRdb to 2019 to 2021). About the full investigation: Samples from collaborators originated in the United States, Italy and Spain and spanned both the acute and convalescent phases of COVID-19. The samples were drawn from two sources: the first 160 participants of the ongoing ImmuneRACE study, and over 1,000 subjects contributed by 6 global collaborators. The material from the prospective study consisted of cDNA or gDNA derived from T cells, B-cell-depleted T cells, or PBMCs. The sample metadata nearly always contained a de-identified subject ID, COVID-19 status, age in years and sex. The repertoires were made available in a free public database intended to serve as a resource for research on the immune response to SARS-CoV-2. HLA class I and class II types, where available, came from metadata supplied by the sample provider rather than from assay-based typing. Deeply sampled blood TCRbeta repertoires from subjects exposed to, actively infected with, or recovered from COVID-19 were included in the dataset. Results and caveats for the whole study, not just this receptor: Clinical and demographic metadata were provided uncurated, with the amount varying by source and participant.

This clone was picked up a small number of times. No cognate antigen has been identified for it. Base qualities are not at hand, and no much larger clone is one base apart. One collaborating source in Seattle enrolled patients while the patients were actively infected and followed the patients over time throughout the course of disease. Collaborating institutions collected whole blood in K2EDTA tubes following their own protocols. For TCRbeta analysis, collaborators shipped samples in one of three forms: frozen whole blood, isolated PBMCs, or DNA extracted from either of those sample types. From the cysteine up to the phenylalanine, the CDR3 has a length of 13 residues. CDR3 DNA is the only sequence kept; it has 39 bases, read in frame from the first base. V lost 3 bases and J lost 1 base, and the count of bases not matched to a germline gene is 0. Taken from the germline V gene (reference sequence), the CDR1 and CDR2 loops are DFQATT and SNEGSKA.

The immunoSEQ Assay, a bias-controlled multiplex PCR, was used to amplify TCRbeta CDR3 regions from genomic DNA. On the study's bioinformatics: The number of nucleated cells in each sample was estimated by amplification of reference gene primers within the assay. To quantify the absolute abundance of each unique TCRbeta CDR3 rearrangement, sequence reads were collapsed and filtered. For each sample, productive Simpson clonality was calculated by taking the square root of Simpson's diversity index across productive rearrangements. TCRdb's version of the immuneACCESS table is confined to in-frame rearrangements and falls short of the full clone set. An unresolved V gene accounts for under half of the shortfall where checked; the remainder is of unknown origin. The V and J calls and the clone size are those of that table, but D and trimming were determined from the DNA. The sample contains about 440,000 clones, approximately 90% of them found a single time. Roughly 12% of the sample rests with the top ten.

The source is a woman aged 50 to 60 with COVID-19, enrolled during active disease. The chain joins TRBV20-1 to TRBJ2-3; TRBD2 agrees with 8 junctional bases. Sequencing was performed on peripheral blood. The bases read TGCAGTGCTAGTAGCGGGGGCACAGATACGCAGTATTTT. Translated, this gives CSASSGGTDTQYF.